The 10 T cell receptor beta chains in this list originate from one sample, sequenced in a study of blood T cell repertoires in COVID-19. Clones were sequenced by immunoSEQ multiplex PCR, and TCRdb holds only the in-frame ones, with some missing. Found here are about 400,000 clones, more than 75% of them singletons; the top ten hold 3%. The sequencing sample was made of peripheral blood. The receptors shown here come from a human donor in a cohort sampled during active COVID-19.

The chain couples TRBV9 to TRBJ1-6; 7 bases are shared with TRBD1. Germline V gene data show CDR1 as SGDLS and CDR2 as YYNGEE. The V gene end was trimmed by 2 bases and the J gene end by 5 bases; junction bases not matched to a gene: 4. This CDR3 comprises 15 residues. The CDR3 nucleotides are TGTGCCAGCAGCGTCCGGGACAGAAATAATTCACCCCTCCACTTT. Protein: CASSVRDRNNSPLHF.

Remarks on this clone: This CDR3 is also generated by other DNA sequences in the sample. The chain uses TRBV19 and TRBJ1-4; TRBD1 matches 7 bases. The CDR3 is 15 residues long. Germline CDR1 and CDR2: LNHDA and SQIVND (reference sequence). V shed 3 bases and J 3 bases; nucleotides not matched to a gene: 4. Written as DNA, the CDR3 is TGTGCCAGTAGTATCGGACAGGCGCCTAATGAAAAACTGTTTTTT. Protein: CASSIGQAPNEKLFF.

The V gene is TRBV29-1, the J gene TRBJ2-4; tentative D call: TRBD2 (6 bases). V was clipped by 3 bases and J by 0 bases, with 12 bases between them. Germline lookup yields CDR1 SQVTM and CDR2 ANQGSEA. This CDR3 is built from 15 residues. CDR3 bases: TGCAGCGTTGAGGAGCCGCGGGGAGCCAAAAACATTCAGTACTTC. This gives the protein CSVEEPRGAKNIQYF.

This clone was picked up a small number of times. This chain connects TRBV7-3 to TRBJ2-1; D remains unclear. The V gene's germline CDR1 is SGHTA and CDR2 FQGTGA. The CDR3 has 16 amino acids. V shed 0 bases and J shed 7 bases, with 16 bases lying between them. The CDR3 reads CASSLTFSQELNEQFF. The DNA for the CDR3 is TGTGCCAGCAGCTTAACCTTTTCGCAGGAACTTAATGAGCAGTTCTTC.

The chain joins TRBV15 to TRBJ2-3, with D maybe TRBD2 (7 bases). Trimming took 8 bases from V and 4 from J, leaving 16 bases between them. Germline V gives CDR1 LNHNV, CDR2 YYDKDF (reference sequence). The CDR3 is made up of 14 amino acids. The DNA for the CDR3 is TGTGCCACCGGGGCGGGAGAGGGGGCAGATACGCAGTATTTT. The encoded protein is CATGAGEGADTQYF.

The rearrangement joins TRBV5-1 to TRBJ2-5; D remains ambiguous. Germline V lookup: CDR1 SGHRS, CDR2 YFSETQ. Trimming shortened V by 4 bases and J by 3 bases, and 10 bases separated the two germline ends. The CDR3 sequence is 13 residues long. The CDR3 DNA is TGCGCCAGCAGCGCGATCCTGGAAGAGACCCAGTACTTC. Its protein product is CASSAILEETQYF. The full variable domain, rest sourced from reference TRBV5-1 and TRBJ2-5, is KAGVTQTPRYLIKTRGQQVTLSCSPISGHRSVSWYQQTPGQGLQFLFEYFSETQRNKGNFPGRFSGRQFSNSRSEMNVSTLELGDSALYLCASSAILEETQYFGPGTRLLVL.

V usage is TRBV2 and J usage is TRBJ1-2; TRBD1 matches at 7 bases. Trimming took 3 bases from V and 2 from J; bases not matched to a gene: 12. CDR1 SNHLY and CDR2 FYNNEI come from the germline V gene. The CDR3 is made up of 17 amino acids. The CDR3, as DNA: TGTGCCAGCAGTGACTGGGACAGCCCCTCACAAAACTATGGCTACACCTTC. It translates to CASSDWDSPSQNYGYTF.

The chain is built from TRBV2 and TRBJ2-7; D is perhaps TRBD1 (6 bases). The V gene lost 2 bases and the J gene lost 6 bases, with 17 bases spanning the gap. CDR1 SNHLY and CDR2 FYNNEI come from the germline V gene. The CDR3 spans 15 residues. This CDR3 is CASSESGTRKAEQYF. The CDR3 region has the DNA TGTGCCAGCAGTGAATCCGGGACAAGGAAGGCCGAGCAGTACTTC.

This clone was picked up a small number of times. V usage is TRBV5-4 and J usage is TRBJ2-3; 11 bases fit TRBD2. Germline V CDR1 and CDR2: SGHNT, YYREEE (reference sequence). J was trimmed by 0 bases and V by 9 bases; bases with no gene match: 9. This CDR3 is built from 16 residues. The CDR3: CATGTSGVVSTDTQYF. The CDR3 DNA reads as TGTGCCACCGGGACTAGCGGAGTTGTAAGCACAGATACGCAGTATTTT.

This rearrangement joins TRBV28 to TRBJ1-2, with D uncertain. V lost 5 bases and J lost 9, with 22 bases in between. The V gene's germline CDR1 is MDHEN and CDR2 SYDVKM. The CDR3 has 15 residues. CDR3 residues: CASSRPRTGRGSYTF. The CDR3 nucleotides are TGTGCCAGCAGTCGGCCACGGACGGGCCGCGGGAGCTACACCTTC.